This T cell receptor (beta chain) was obtained from a study of blood T cell repertoires in COVID-19. Across the study: Samples of COVID-19 (acute and convalescent) were obtained from the United States, Italy and Spain. Sample material is recorded as cDNA or gDNA derived from T cells, B-cell-depleted T cells, or PBMCs.

The assay was immunoSEQ multiplex PCR, and TCRdb's table has in-frame clones only and misses some. The sample comprises about 220,000 clones, roughly 82% of which are singletons, and approximately 4.5% rests with the top ten. This CDR3 spans 15 amino acids. Germline V gene data show CDR1 as LNHDA and CDR2 as SQIVND (reference sequence). Trimming took off 7 bases at V and 10 bases at J, with 25 bases between the two ends. This clonotype originated in a woman in her 70s with acute or convalescent COVID-19. The V gene is TRBV19, the J gene TRBJ1-1, with D perhaps matching TRBD1 (5 bases). The specimen was peripheral blood. In nucleotides, the CDR3 is TGTGCCAGTAAAAGGCAGGGAAGACCCGAAGTAGGAGCTTTCTTT. Amino acids: CASKRQGRPEVGAFF. Looking up the rest from reference TRBV19 and TRBJ1-1 gives the full variable domain: DGGITQSPKYLFRKEGQNVTLSCEQNLNHDAMYWYRQDPGQGLRLIYYSQIVNDFQKGDIAEGYSVSREKKESFPLTVTSAQKNPTAFYLCASKRQGRPEVGAFFGQGTRLTVV.